The next 14 T cell receptor beta chains were all read from a single sample in a study of T cell repertoires in cytomegalovirus infection. MiXCR, run by TCRdb on the reads, gives a single entry per CDR3 protein. In the table there are about 260,000 distinct CDR3 sequences, roughly 15% of which are singletons. The sample taken for sequencing was PBMCs. These TCRs come from a human donor in good health (CMV status not recorded). Some clones in this sample may be carry-over from other donors' samples.

This clonotype showed up just a few times. This chain links TRBV3-1 with TRBJ1-1, with D possibly being TRBD1 (6 bases). The V end lost 1 base, the J end lost 6 bases, and 9 bases lay between the germline ends. The CDR3 length is 13 residues. Per the germline V gene, CDR1 is LGHDT and CDR2 is YNNKEL (reference sequence). The CDR3 DNA reads as TGTGCCAGCAGCCAAGGGACAGTTTCTGAAGCTTTCTTT. This translates into CASSQGTVSEAFF.

This chain connects TRBV12-3 or TRBV12-4 to TRBJ2-3, with 10 bases identical to TRBD1. The V and J ends lost 1 base and 6 bases, in that order; junction bases with no gene match: 4. The CDR3 totals 15 residues. This CDR3 is CASSLVGTGVDTQYF. As DNA, the CDR3 is TGTGCCAGCAGTTTAGTAGGGACAGGGGTTGATACGCAGTATTTT.

This clonotype was seen repeatedly, ten times or more. The chain joins TRBV7-6 to TRBJ2-3; D is undetermined. Per germline, CDR1 SGHVS and CDR2 FNYEAQ. CDR3 length: 15 residues. The V end lost 1 base, the J end lost 2 bases, and 10 bases lay between the germline ends. As DNA, the CDR3 is TGTGCCAGCAGCTTAGAAAGCAGGACCACAGATACGCAGTATTTT. It is translated as CASSLESRTTDTQYF.

V and J are TRBV6-2 or TRBV6-3 and TRBJ2-1, with D perhaps matching TRBD1 or TRBD2 (5 bases each). V dropped 4 bases and J dropped 4 bases, with 11 bases sitting between them. CDR1 MNHEY and CDR2 SVGEGT come from the germline V gene. CDR3 size: 14 residues. The CDR3 reads CASSFGTEYNEQFF. In DNA, the CDR3 is TGTGCCAGCAGTTTCGGGACCGAGTACAATGAGCAGTTCTTC.

This clonotype was detected ten times or more. This chain links TRBV12-3 or TRBV12-4 with TRBJ1-1; D unclear. The V gene lost 4 bases and the J gene lost 1 base, with 10 bases spanning the gap. This CDR3 region has 14 residues. The DNA for the CDR3 is TGTGCCAGCAGTTCATTGTCGGGGAACACTGAAGCTTTCTTT. Its translation is CASSSLSGNTEAFF.

This clonotype occurred a few times. The chain employs TRBV2 and TRBJ1-5; 10 bases line up with TRBD1. Germline values: CDR1 SNHLY, CDR2 FYNNEI. The CDR3 has 15 amino acids. J gave up 5 bases and V 6 bases, and 7 bases lay outside the gene matches. CDR3 nucleotide sequence: TGTGCCAGCAGGATCCTCGGGACAGGGGATCAGCCCCAGCATTTT. Translation gives CASRILGTGDQPQHF.

The chain carries TRBV19 and TRBJ2-3; D not resolved. Looked up from germline, CDR1 is LNHDA and CDR2 is SQIVND (reference sequence). CDR3 length: 17 residues. V was pared by 3 bases and J by 4 bases, with 20 bases between. In nucleotides, the CDR3 is TGTGCCAGTAGTATTTCAACGGGTCTAGAGTTCGCAGATACGCAGTATTTT. Encoded protein: CASSISTGLEFADTQYF.

This clonotype was detected a few times. This chain connects TRBV6-5 to TRBJ2-1, with 9 bases fitting TRBD1. CDR1 is MNHEY, CDR2 SVGAGI, per germline. Losses at the gene ends were 6 bases for V and 8 bases for J; bases not matched to a gene: 14. The CDR3 covers 16 residues. DNA of the CDR3: TGTGCCAGCAGGCTCCGCCGGGACAGGGATCGGGATGAGCAGTTCTTC. Amino acids: CASRLRRDRDRDEQFF.

This clonotype appeared a few times. The rearrangement uses TRBV6-6 and TRBJ1-2; 7 positions agree with TRBD1. The V segment lost 10 bases and the J segment 5 bases; nucleotides outside the gene matches: 16. From germline, CDR1 is MNHNY and CDR2 SVGAGI (reference sequence). The CDR3 spans 15 residues. The CDR3 coding sequence is TGTGCCACTGGTACCGTCGACAGGGACTGGTATGGCTACACCTTC. This encodes CATGTVDRDWYGYTF.

There are many counts of this clonotype. The J gene is TRBJ1-1, the V gene TRBV7-2; D gene unclear. Germline V gene lookup returns CDR1 SGHTA and CDR2 FQGNSA. The CDR3 is 13 residues long. Trimming removed 1 base at V and 10 bases at J, with 13 bases between. DNA for the CDR3: TGTGCCAGCAGCTTAGGTGGGTCACTGGGAGCTTTCTTT. This codes for CASSLGGSLGAFF.

This clonotype was counted at least ten times. V and J are TRBV5-1 and TRBJ1-1; 7 nucleotides agree with TRBD1. With 4 bases clipped from V and 2 bases from J, the junction kept 2 bases outside the gene matches. The length of the CDR3 is 13 residues. Germline CDR1 SGHRS, CDR2 YFSETQ. CDR3 amino acids: CASSGDSNTEAFF. Here the CDR3 DNA reads TGCGCCAGCAGCGGGGACAGCAACACTGAAGCTTTCTTT. The full variable domain, with the rest looked up from reference TRBV5-1 and TRBJ1-1, is KAGVTQTPRYLIKTRGQQVTLSCSPISGHRSVSWYQQTPGQGLQFLFEYFSETQRNKGNFPGRFSGRQFSNSRSEMNVSTLELGDSALYLCASSGDSNTEAFFGQGTRLTVV.

The chain has TRBV4-1 and TRBJ1-5; no clear D. V was shortened by 1 base and J by 8 bases, with 9 bases between the two germline ends. The CDR3 is 13 amino acids. Germline CDR1 and CDR2: MGHRA and YSYEKL. Written as DNA, the CDR3 is TGCGCCAGCAGCCAAGTTTTGTGGGAGCCCCAGCATTTT. This codes for CASSQVLWEPQHF.

This clonotype was seen only a few times. The gene calls are TRBV5-1 and TRBJ2-7; D is uncertain. The germline CDR1 and CDR2 sequences are SGHRS and YFSETQ. Deletions cut 0 bases from V and 2 bases from J, with 6 bases between. The CDR3 has 13 amino acids. The CDR3 region has the DNA TGCGCCAGCAGCTTGGGAATTACCTACGAGCAGTACTTC. Translated, it gives CASSLGITYEQYF.

This clonotype was seen repeatedly, ten times or more. The chain links TRBV28 to TRBJ1-2; TRBD1 agrees at 7 bases. Germline V gives CDR1 MDHEN, CDR2 SYDVKM. The CDR3 sequence is 14 residues long. With 5 bases clipped from V and 1 base from J, the junction kept 4 bases outside the gene matches. DNA of the CDR3: TGTGCCAGCAGTCCGGGACAGTTTAACTATGGCTACACCTTC. It translates to CASSPGQFNYGYTF.